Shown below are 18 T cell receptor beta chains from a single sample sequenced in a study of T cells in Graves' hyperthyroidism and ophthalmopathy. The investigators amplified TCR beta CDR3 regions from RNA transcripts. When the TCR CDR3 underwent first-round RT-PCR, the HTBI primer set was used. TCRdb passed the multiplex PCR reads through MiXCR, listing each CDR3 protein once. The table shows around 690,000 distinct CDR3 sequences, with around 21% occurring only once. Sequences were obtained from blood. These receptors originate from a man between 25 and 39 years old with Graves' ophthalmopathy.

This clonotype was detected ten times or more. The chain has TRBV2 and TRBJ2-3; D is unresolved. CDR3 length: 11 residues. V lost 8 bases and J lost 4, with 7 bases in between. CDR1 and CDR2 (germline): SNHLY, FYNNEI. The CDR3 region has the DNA TGTGCCAGCGAGTACGCAGATACGCAGTATTTT. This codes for CASEYADTQYF.

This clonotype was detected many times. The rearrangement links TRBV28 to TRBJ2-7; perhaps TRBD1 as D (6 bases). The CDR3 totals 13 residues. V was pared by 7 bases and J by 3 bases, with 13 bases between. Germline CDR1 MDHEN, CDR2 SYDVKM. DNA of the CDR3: TGTGCCAGCAACCTTGTACAGGGCTACGAGCAGTACTTC. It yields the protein CASNLVQGYEQYF.

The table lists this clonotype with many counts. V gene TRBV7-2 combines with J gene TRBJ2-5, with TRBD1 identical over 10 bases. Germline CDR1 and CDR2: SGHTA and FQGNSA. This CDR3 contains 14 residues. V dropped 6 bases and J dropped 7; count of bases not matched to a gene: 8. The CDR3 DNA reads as TGTGCCAGCAGACCGGACAGGGGGGCAGGGACCCAGTACTTC. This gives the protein CASRPDRGAGTQYF. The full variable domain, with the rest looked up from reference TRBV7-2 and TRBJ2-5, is GAGVSQSPSNKVTEKGKDVELRCDPISGHTALYWYRQSLGQGLEFLIYFQGNSAPDKSGLPSDRFSAERTGGSVSTLTIQRTQQEDSAVYLCASRPDRGAGTQYFGPGTRLLVL.

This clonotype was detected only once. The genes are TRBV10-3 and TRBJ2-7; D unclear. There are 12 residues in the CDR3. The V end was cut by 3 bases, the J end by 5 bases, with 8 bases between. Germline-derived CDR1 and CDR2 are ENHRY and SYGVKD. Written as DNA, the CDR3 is TGTGCCATCAGTGACGGTCCGGACGAGCAGTACTTC. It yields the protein CAISDGPDEQYF.

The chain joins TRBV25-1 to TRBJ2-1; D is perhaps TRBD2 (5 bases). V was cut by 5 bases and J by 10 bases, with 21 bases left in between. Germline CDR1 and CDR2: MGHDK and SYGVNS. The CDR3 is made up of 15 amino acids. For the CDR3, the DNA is TGTGCCAGCAGTAGTAGCGTCCTGGAGCAGTGGGAGCAGTTCTTC. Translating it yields CASSSSVLEQWEQFF.

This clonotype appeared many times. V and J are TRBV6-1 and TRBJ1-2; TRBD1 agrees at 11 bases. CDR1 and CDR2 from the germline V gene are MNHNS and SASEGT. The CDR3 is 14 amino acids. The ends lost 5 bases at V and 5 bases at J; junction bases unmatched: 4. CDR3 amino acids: CASSRTGGIYGYTF. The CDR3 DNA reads TGTGCCAGCAGTAGGACAGGGGGCATATATGGCTACACCTTC.

In DNA form, the CDR3 reads TGTGCCACCAGCAGAGATACTCGACTAGCGGGAGTGTCAGATACGCAGTATTTT. It encodes CATSRDTRLAGVSDTQYF. The chain employs TRBV15 and TRBJ2-3; 12 nucleotides line up with TRBD2. Trimming removed 0 bases from V and 4 bases from J; junction bases left unmatched: 8. The CDR3 runs 18 residues. CDR1 is LNHNV, CDR2 YYDKDF, per germline (reference sequence). Full variable domain (outside the CDR3, taken from reference TRBV15 and TRBJ2-3): DAMVIQNPRYQVTQFGKPVTLSCSQTLNHNVMYWYQQKSSQAPKLLFHYYDKDFNNEADTPDNFQSRRPNTSFCFLDIRSPGLGDTAMYLCATSRDTRLAGVSDTQYFGPGTRLTVL.

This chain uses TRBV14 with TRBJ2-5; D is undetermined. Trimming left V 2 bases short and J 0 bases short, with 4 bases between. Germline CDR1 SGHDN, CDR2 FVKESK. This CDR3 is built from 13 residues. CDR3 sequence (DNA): TGTGCCAGCAGCCAAACGTACCAAGAGACCCAGTACTTC. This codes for CASSQTYQETQYF.

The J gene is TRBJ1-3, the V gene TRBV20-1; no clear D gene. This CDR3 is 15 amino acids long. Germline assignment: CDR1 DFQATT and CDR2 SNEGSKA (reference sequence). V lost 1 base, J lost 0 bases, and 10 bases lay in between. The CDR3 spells CSARGPPDSGNTIYF. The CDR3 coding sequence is TGCAGTGCTAGAGGACCCCCAGACTCTGGAAACACCATATATTTT.

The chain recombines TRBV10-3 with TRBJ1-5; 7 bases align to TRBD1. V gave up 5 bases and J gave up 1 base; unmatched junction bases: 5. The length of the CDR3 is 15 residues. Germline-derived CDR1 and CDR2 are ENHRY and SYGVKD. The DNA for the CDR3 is TGTGCCATCAGTTCCGGGACAGAGAGCAATCAGCCCCAGCATTTT. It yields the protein CAISSGTESNQPQHF.

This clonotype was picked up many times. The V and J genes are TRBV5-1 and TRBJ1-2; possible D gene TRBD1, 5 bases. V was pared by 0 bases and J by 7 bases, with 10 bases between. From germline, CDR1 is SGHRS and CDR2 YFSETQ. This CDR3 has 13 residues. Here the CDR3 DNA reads TGCGCCAGCAGCTTGGGGGGCGGACGTGGCTACACCTTC. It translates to CASSLGGGRGYTF. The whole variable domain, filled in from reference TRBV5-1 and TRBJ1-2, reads KAGVTQTPRYLIKTRGQQVTLSCSPISGHRSVSWYQQTPGQGLQFLFEYFSETQRNKGNFPGRFSGRQFSNSRSEMNVSTLELGDSALYLCASSLGGGRGYTFGSGTRLTVV.

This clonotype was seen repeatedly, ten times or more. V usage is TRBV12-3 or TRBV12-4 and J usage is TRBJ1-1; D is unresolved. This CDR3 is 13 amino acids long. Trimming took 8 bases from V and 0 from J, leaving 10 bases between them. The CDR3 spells CASLGRLNTEAFF. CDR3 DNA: TGTGCCAGCCTCGGGCGGCTGAACACTGAAGCTTTCTTT.

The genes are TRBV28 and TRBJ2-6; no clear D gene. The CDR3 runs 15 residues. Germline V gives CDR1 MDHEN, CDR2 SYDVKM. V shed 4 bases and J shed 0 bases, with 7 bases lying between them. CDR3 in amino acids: CASSYSLSGANVLTF. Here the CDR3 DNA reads TGTGCCAGCAGTTACAGCCTCTCTGGGGCCAACGTCCTGACTTTC.

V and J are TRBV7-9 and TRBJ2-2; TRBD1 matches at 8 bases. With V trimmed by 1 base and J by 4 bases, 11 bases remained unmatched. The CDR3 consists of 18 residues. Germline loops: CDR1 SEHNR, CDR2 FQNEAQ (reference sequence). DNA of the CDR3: TGTGCCAGCAGCTTAGGTTACCGGGACAGGCAGATCACCGGGGAGCTGTTTTTT. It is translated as CASSLGYRDRQITGELFF.

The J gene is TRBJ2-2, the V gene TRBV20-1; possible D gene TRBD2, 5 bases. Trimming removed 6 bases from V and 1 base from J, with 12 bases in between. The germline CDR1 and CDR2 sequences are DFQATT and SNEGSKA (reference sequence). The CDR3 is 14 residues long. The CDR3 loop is CSASRTLNTGELFF. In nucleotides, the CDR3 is TGCAGTGCGTCGCGGACTCTGAACACCGGGGAGCTGTTTTTT.

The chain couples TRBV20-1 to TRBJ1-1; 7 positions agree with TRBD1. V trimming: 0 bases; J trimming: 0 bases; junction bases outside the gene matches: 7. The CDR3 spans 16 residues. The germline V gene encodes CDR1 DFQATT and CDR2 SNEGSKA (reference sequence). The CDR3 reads CSARDRRGPVNTEAFF. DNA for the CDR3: TGCAGTGCTAGAGATAGAAGGGGGCCAGTGAACACTGAAGCTTTCTTT.

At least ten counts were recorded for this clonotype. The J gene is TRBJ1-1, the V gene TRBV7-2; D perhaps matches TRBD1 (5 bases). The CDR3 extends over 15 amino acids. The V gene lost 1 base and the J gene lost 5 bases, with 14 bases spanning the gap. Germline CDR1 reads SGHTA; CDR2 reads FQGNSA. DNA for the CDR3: TGTGCCAGCAGCTTAGACAGTCAGGGACGTACTGAAGCTTTCTTT. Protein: CASSLDSQGRTEAFF.

This CDR3 reads CASSLRSLAGGLTYNEQFF. The CDR3 bases are TGTGCCAGCAGCTTACGGTCGCTAGCGGGAGGGTTGACATACAATGAGCAGTTCTTC. The chain employs TRBV7-8 and TRBJ2-1; 12 bases match TRBD2. CDR1 is SGHVS, CDR2 FQNEAQ, per germline. The V and J ends lost 2 bases and 4 bases, in that order; junction bases with no gene match: 12. This CDR3 has 19 residues.